This T cell receptor beta chain stems from a study of T cell repertoires in cytomegalovirus infection. TCRdb re-called the reads with MiXCR, one entry per CDR3 protein. Of fewer than 250,000 distinct CDR3 sequences listed, roughly an eighth were seen once; the top ten hold 1.5% to 2%. Germline values: CDR1 MDHEN, CDR2 SYDVKM. The CDR3 has 18 residues. V trimming: 5 bases; J trimming: 8 bases; junction bases outside the gene matches: 19. The rearrangement links TRBV28 to TRBJ2-1, with 9 positions matching TRBD2. The TCR was taken from a human donor in good health (CMV status not recorded). Some clones in this sample may be carry-over from other donors' samples. Sample: PBMCs. The CDR3 DNA reads TGTGCCAGCAGTCCCGGACAAGGCGGGAGGGCCAGGTTCGATGAGCAGTTCTTC. Residues: CASSPGQGGRARFDEQFF.